Below are 32 T cell receptor beta chains sequenced from a single sample in a study of T cells in tumors after PD-1 blockade (dated by TCRdb to the late 2010s). Preparation of the library involved the immunoSEQ multiplex PCR assay. Imported from immuneACCESS, the table was reduced by TCRdb to in-frame sequences with V and J called. These copies leave out some clones; in studies compared against another copy, an unresolved V gene accounts for under half, and the cause of the remainder is not known. The sample table holds about 63,000 clones, of which under 80% were seen once. 4% to 5% of the sample comes from the top ten. Per the publication, the time point label means: after anti-PD-1 therapy. The input for sequencing was PBMCs, taken after anti-PD-1 treatment. All receptors derive from a human donor with basal cell carcinoma.

Regarding this clone: The junction departs from the called germline gene at one end, perhaps through a read error. The chain couples TRBV30 to TRBJ1-2; the match to TRBD1 covers 8 bases. Germline V gene data show CDR1 as GTSNPN and CDR2 as SVGIG (reference sequence). The CDR3 has 11 amino acids. The CDR3 coding sequence is TGTGCCTGGAGTGCCATACAGGGGGGCTCCTTC. This sequence encodes CAWSAIQGGSF. Looking up the rest from reference TRBV30 and TRBJ1-2 gives the full variable domain: SQTIHQWPATLVQPVGSPLSLECTVEGTSNPNLYWYRQAAGRGLQLLFYSVGIGQISSEVPQNLSASRPQDRQFILSSKKLLLSDSGFYLCAWSAIQGGSFGSGTRLTVV.

The genes are TRBV3-1 (or the pseudogene TRBV3-2) and TRBJ1-1, with 7 bases lining up with TRBD1. CDR1 is LGHDT, CDR2 YNNKEL, per germline (reference sequence). This CDR3 comprises 15 residues. V lost 1 base, J lost 1 base, and 3 bases stayed unmatched. As DNA, the CDR3 is TGTGCCAGCAGCCAAGGGACAGGCCAGAACACTGAAGCTTTCTTT. It encodes CASSQGTGQNTEAFF.

Turning to this clone: In this CDR3 the conserved last residue, phenylalanine or tryptophan, is missing, so a read error is likely. Because the CDR3's place on the DNA is in doubt, the DNA is left out and the CDR3 is given as listed by TCRdb. The chain has TRBV24-1 and TRBJ1-2; the DNA was not compared with TRBD1, the D call given in the table. Both ends counted, the CDR3 spans 12 residues. CDR1 and CDR2 from the germline V gene are KGHDR and SFDVKD. CDR3 residues: CATSDYTGGIFL.

This sequence joins TRBV6-5 and TRBJ1-2, with a tentative D call TRBD1 (6 bases). V dropped 5 bases and J dropped 4 bases, with 11 bases sitting between them. Per germline, CDR1 MNHEY and CDR2 SVGAGI. CDR3 length: 13 residues. The CDR3 is CASSRDTGYGYTF. The CDR3 region has the DNA TGTGCCAGCAGTCGGGACACCGGCTATGGCTACACCTTC.

The chain uses TRBV5-8 and TRBJ2-5, with D perhaps TRBD1 (7 bases). V was shortened by 4 bases and J by 1 base, with 17 bases between the two germline ends. Germline V gene data show CDR1 as SGHTS and CDR2 as YDEGEE. This CDR3 region has 16 residues. The CDR3 DNA follows: TGTGCCAGCAGCCCTGAGGACAGGAGGGTCCAAGAGACCCAGTACTTC. This codes for CASSPEDRRVQETQYF.

The chain has TRBV27 and TRBJ1-2; 7 bases map to TRBD1. The germline V gene has CDR1 MNHEY and CDR2 SMNVEV (reference sequence). The ends lost 3 bases at V and 1 base at J; junction bases unmatched: 5. The CDR3 extends over 15 amino acids. In nucleotides, the CDR3 is TGTGCCAGCAGTTTCCAGGGGGGGGTTAACTATGGCTACACCTTC. It yields the protein CASSFQGGVNYGYTF.

The CDR3 spells CASSIGPGLEQYF. For the CDR3, the DNA is TGTGCCAGTAGTATAGGCCCAGGACTAGAGCAGTACTTC. V is TRBV19 and J is TRBJ2-7, with a tentative D call TRBD2 (6 bases). The CDR3 has 13 residues. Germline values: CDR1 LNHDA, CDR2 SQIVND (reference sequence). Trimming cost V 1 base and J 7 bases, with 11 bases left between them.

The chain carries TRBV5-1 and TRBJ2-5, with D unresolved. CDR1 SGHRS and CDR2 YFSETQ come from the germline V gene. The V end lost 6 bases, the J end lost 0 bases, and 12 bases lay between the germline ends. The CDR3 is 14 residues long. Written as DNA, the CDR3 is TGCGCCAGCAATCGGTGGACGGACCAAGAGACCCAGTACTTC. Amino acids: CASNRWTDQETQYF.

The V call is TRBV6-5, the J call TRBJ1-3; D not certain. The CDR3 totals 13 residues. Trimming stripped 4 bases from V and 0 bases from J, with 4 bases between. From germline, CDR1 is MNHEY and CDR2 SVGAGI. CDR3 region: CASSSSSGNTIYF. As DNA, the CDR3 is TGTGCCAGCAGTTCGTCCTCTGGAAACACCATATATTTT.

The chain is built from TRBV29-1 and TRBJ2-1; 10 bases agree with TRBD1. The CDR3 extends over 14 amino acids. The germline V gene has CDR1 SQVTM and CDR2 ANQGSEA. With V trimmed by 7 bases and J by 8 bases, 11 bases remained unmatched. As DNA, the CDR3 is TGCAGCGCCCCCCTTGGGACAGGGGTCGATGAGCAGTTCTTC. Translating gives CSAPLGTGVDEQFF.

This clone was observed once. The chain carries TRBV6-5 and TRBJ2-7, with TRBD2 as a possible D gene (6 bases). The CDR3 consists of 15 residues. The V gene's germline CDR1 is MNHEY and CDR2 SVGAGI. Trimming removed 7 bases at V and 4 bases at J, with 20 bases between. CDR3 bases: TGTGCCAGCAAACCCGGACTACTTACTCCTTACGAGCAGTACTTC. Translation: CASKPGLLTPYEQYF.

This rearrangement joins TRBV27 to TRBJ2-1, with 14 positions matching TRBD2. The V gene end was trimmed by 4 bases and the J gene end by 10 bases; junction bases not matched to a gene: 9. The CDR3 is 16 residues long. Germline-derived CDR1 and CDR2 are MNHEY and SMNVEV (reference sequence). The CDR3 DNA is TGTGCCAGCAGTTCCCGACTAGCGGGGGGGCAGGGGGAGCAGTTCTTC. Its protein is CASSSRLAGGQGEQFF.

This clone was detected a few times. CDR3 in amino acids: CASSTEFF. CDR3 sequence (DNA): TGTGCCAGCAGTACAGAGTTCTTC. This sequence joins TRBV7-8 and TRBJ2-1; unclear D gene. Germline CDR1 SGHVS, CDR2 FQNEAQ. The CDR3 contains 8 residues. The V and J ends lost 6 bases and 14 bases respectively, with 5 bases between them.

The chain recombines TRBV10-3 with TRBJ2-2; D not resolved. The CDR3 loop spans 15 amino acids. V lost 4 bases and J lost 4, with 13 bases in between. Germline V lookup: CDR1 ENHRY, CDR2 SYGVKD. The CDR3 DNA sequence: TGTGCCATCAGTGGAAAGGGTTTCGGCACCGGGGAGCTGTTTTTT. Translating it yields CAISGKGFGTGELFF.

This sequence joins TRBV28 and TRBJ2-1; D unclear. The CDR3 has 16 amino acids. CDR1 is MDHEN and CDR2 is SYDVKM in the germline V gene. V lost 6 bases, J lost 0 bases, and 15 bases lay in between. CDR3 protein: CASSQPIKSSYNEQFF. CDR3 DNA sequence: TGTGCCAGCAGCCAGCCGATAAAGAGCTCCTACAATGAGCAGTTCTTC.

The rearrangement links TRBV6-5 to TRBJ1-5; 7 bases are a match to TRBD1. The CDR3 totals 16 residues. Germline V CDR1 and CDR2: MNHEY, SVGAGI. V lost 2 bases and J lost 0; bases outside the gene matches: 4. CDR3 bases: TGTGCCAGCAGTTACCCCGACAGGGTTAGCAATCAGCCCCAGCATTTT. It is translated as CASSYPDRVSNQPQHF.

This clone was observed many times. The rearrangement uses TRBV27 and TRBJ1-2; D ambiguous. The germline gives CDR1 MNHEY, CDR2 SMNVEV (reference sequence). This CDR3 comprises 11 residues. The V and J ends lost 7 bases and 5 bases respectively, with 8 bases between them. DNA for the CDR3: TGTGCCAGCACTAATGGTTATGGCTACACCTTC. It specifies CASTNGYGYTF.

V gene TRBV5-4 combines with J gene TRBJ1-6; D remains unclear. The CDR3 is 13 amino acids. Germline V gene lookup returns CDR1 SGHNT and CDR2 YYREEE (reference sequence). The germline V and J ends were trimmed by 6 bases and 14 bases, with 18 bases remaining between them. In DNA form, the CDR3 reads TGTGCCAGCACCTCGGCGGGTGAGGGTGCCCTCCACTTT. This encodes CASTSAGEGALHF.

A few counts support this clone. J is TRBJ2-2 and V is TRBV5-1; no reliable D call. Germline V gene data show CDR1 as SGHRS and CDR2 as YFSETQ. Trimming pared 4 bases from V and 4 bases from J, leaving 8 bases between. The CDR3 runs to 13 residues. The CDR3 nucleotides are TGCGCCAGCAGCAAGCCGGGCACCGGGGAGCTGTTTTTT. Protein sequence: CASSKPGTGELFF.

The rearrangement joins TRBV30 to TRBJ1-5; D ambiguous. V was clipped by 5 bases and J by 4 bases, with 15 bases between them. Per the germline V gene, CDR1 is GTSNPN and CDR2 is SVGIG (reference sequence). The CDR3 is 14 amino acids. The CDR3 nucleotides read TGTGCCTGGGCCCCCGGGGTCGGGAATCAGCCCCAGCATTTT. Translation gives CAWAPGVGNQPQHF.

This clone was seen only once. The chain is built from TRBV4-1 and TRBJ1-4; D remains ambiguous. With 1 base removed from V and 8 bases from J, the gap between germline ends came to 11 bases. The CDR3 consists of 14 residues. CDR1 is MGHRA and CDR2 is YSYEKL in the germline V gene. The CDR3 spells CASSQGQPREKLFF. DNA for the CDR3: TGCGCCAGCAGCCAAGGTCAGCCAAGGGAAAAACTGTTTTTT.

The V call is TRBV29-1, the J call TRBJ1-2; D is possibly TRBD1 (5 bases). V was pared by 3 bases and J by 4 bases, with 12 bases between. The V gene's germline CDR1 is SQVTM and CDR2 ANQGSEA. The CDR3 length is 13 residues. CDR3 sequence (DNA): TGCAGCGTTGACCTGACAGCATCCTATGGCTACACCTTC. The encoded protein is CSVDLTASYGYTF.

The chain joins TRBV14 to TRBJ2-7; 8 bases are shared with TRBD1. This CDR3 has 16 residues. V lost 5 bases to trimming and J lost 4 bases; unmatched junction nucleotides: 13. From germline, CDR1 is SGHDN and CDR2 FVKESK. CDR3 loop: CASSSHRTGKRYEQYF. In DNA, the CDR3 is TGTGCCAGCAGCTCGCACCGGACAGGGAAAAGATACGAGCAGTACTTC.

This chain links TRBV21-1 with TRBJ1-5; the D call TRBD1 from the table was never checked on the DNA. TRBV21-1 counts as a pseudogene. This CDR3 is built from 17 residues. Written as DNA, the CDR3 is TGTGCCAGCACCCTCCAGGGGGCTACTAGTAGTGGACAGCCCCAGCATTTT. Translated, it gives CASTLQGATSSGQPQHF.

This rearrangement joins TRBV7-2 to TRBJ2-5, with a tentative D call TRBD2 (6 bases). The V end was cut by 3 bases, the J end by 5 bases, with 13 bases between. Per germline, CDR1 SGHTA and CDR2 FQGNSA. The CDR3 has 14 residues. The CDR3 nucleotides are TGTGCCAGCAGCTTGGCCGGGGGTGGGGAGACCCAGTACTTC. It encodes CASSLAGGGETQYF.

This rearrangement joins TRBV7-9 to TRBJ1-1; D is undetermined. V shed 6 bases and J shed 0 bases, with 14 bases lying between them. The CDR3 has 15 residues. Germline V gives CDR1 SEHNR, CDR2 FQNEAQ (reference sequence). The CDR3 nucleotides read TGTGCCAGCAGACCGATAAGGGAATTGAACACTGAAGCTTTCTTT. Translating it yields CASRPIRELNTEAFF.

This chain joins TRBV2 and TRBJ2-2; 8 nucleotides align to TRBD2. Germline CDR1 and CDR2: SNHLY and FYNNEI. The CDR3 has 15 amino acids. The J segment lost 9 bases and the V segment lost 1 base, leaving 7 bases of the junction unmatched. For the CDR3, the DNA is TGTGCCAGCAGTGAAGACCGGGGGGGGTTCTGGGAGCTGTTTTTT. Its translation: CASSEDRGGFWELFF.

V is TRBV28 and J is TRBJ1-5; no reliable D call. In germline, CDR1 is MDHEN, CDR2 SYDVKM. This CDR3 contains 13 residues. Trimming left V 7 bases short and J 5 bases short, with 12 bases between. In DNA form, the CDR3 reads TGTGCCAGCACCTACGGAGTTGATCAGCCCCAGCATTTT. Amino acid sequence: CASTYGVDQPQHF. The whole variable domain, remainder taken from reference TRBV28 and TRBJ1-5, is DVKVTQSSRYLVKRTGEKVFLECVQDMDHENMFWYRQDPGLGLRLIYFSYDVKMKEKGDIPEGYSVSREKKERFSLILESASTNQTSMYLCASTYGVDQPQHFGDGTRLSIL.

The genes are TRBV2 and TRBJ2-3; 8 bases line up with TRBD2. Germline CDR1 and CDR2: SNHLY and FYNNEI. V dropped 11 bases and J dropped 2; count of bases not matched to a gene: 9. The CDR3 extends over 14 amino acids. The DNA for the CDR3 is TGTGCCGCATTAACGGGGGGGTCCACAGATACGCAGTATTTT. Translation: CAALTGGSTDTQYF.

V usage is TRBV30 and J usage is TRBJ1-1; D is undetermined. V lost 7 bases and J lost 4, with 22 bases in between. CDR3 length: 15 amino acids. Germline loops: CDR1 GTSNPN, CDR2 SVGIG (reference sequence). Written as DNA, the CDR3 is TGTGCCTCCCTACGGGTCCCTGATACGGGCACTGAAGCTTTCTTT. This sequence encodes CASLRVPDTGTEAFF.

The rearrangement joins TRBV29-1 to TRBJ1-5, with a weak D call TRBD1 (5 bases). Trimming shortened V by 2 bases and J by 8 bases, and 22 bases separated the two germline ends. Germline loops: CDR1 SQVTM, CDR2 ANQGSEA. The CDR3 consists of 16 residues. The CDR3 DNA reads TGCAGCGTTGAACGTCCGGACATCCATTCCAGGGAGCCCCAGCATTTT. Amino acid sequence: CSVERPDIHSREPQHF.

This clone was observed a handful of times. The CDR3 DNA is TGTGCCAGCAGTTACTGGGCGGGGGGCCCCTACGAGCAGTACTTC. Its translation: CASSYWAGGPYEQYF. The rearrangement uses TRBV6-5 and TRBJ2-7; 8 bases align to TRBD2. V gave up 1 base and J gave up 2 bases; unmatched junction bases: 4. There are 15 residues in the CDR3. Germline V gene sequence: CDR1 MNHEY, CDR2 SVGAGI.